Listed below are T cell receptor beta chains from one sample, sequenced in a study of vaccination and CD4 T cells after COVID-19. MiXCR, applied by TCRdb to the PCR reads, yields one record per CDR3 protein. The sample lists over 20,000 distinct CDR3 sequences, about 40% occurring once. What these receptors recognize is not known. Sequencing was done on a sample of CD4+ T cells from blood, cultured in vitro. The receptors come from a human donor who had recovered from COVID-19. CDR3s include the opening cysteine and the closing phenylalanine or tryptophan.

v_call: TRBV20-1; cdr3_aa: CSAGRTGGRNEQFF
v_call: TRBV10-3; cdr3_aa: CAIGGREQYF
v_call: TRBV28; cdr3_aa: CASSFADRPMNTEAFF
v_call: TRBV28; cdr3_aa: CASSVIMDRGRTQYF
v_call: TRBV7-8; cdr3_aa: CASSQMGYTIYF
v_call: TRBV20-1; cdr3_aa: CSARDYRGLLSFGYTF
v_call: TRBV4-1; cdr3_aa: CASSQVNMISTDTQYF
v_call: TRBV20-1; cdr3_aa: CSASGREKNYGYTF
v_call: TRBV4-3; cdr3_aa: CASSQPGHTYGYTF
v_call: TRBV20-1; cdr3_aa: CSAQGRSSYEQYF
v_call: TRBV4-1; cdr3_aa: CASSQGSGAQNQPQHF
v_call: TRBV7-9; cdr3_aa: CASSLARGSEGTDTQYF
v_call: TRBV7-2; cdr3_aa: CASSPRTSGGTNTGELFF
v_call: TRBV6-5; cdr3_aa: CASSSLGGGGYEQYF
v_call: TRBV20-1; cdr3_aa: CSAAQGVGEQYF
v_call: TRBV7-6; cdr3_aa: CASRGYRDNEQFF
v_call: TRBV20-1; cdr3_aa: CSVMGWGNTIYF
v_call: TRBV7-2; cdr3_aa: CASSYSGPSTDTQYF
v_call: TRBV7-2; cdr3_aa: CASSLARGYQPQHF
v_call: TRBV7-9; cdr3_aa: CASSWGQGEDTQYF
v_call: TRBV20-1; cdr3_aa: CSARGQGVVHNQPQHF
v_call: TRBV19; cdr3_aa: CASTLDRGGYNEQFF
v_call: TRBV28; cdr3_aa: CASSLLSTSPRTDTQYF
v_call: TRBV18; cdr3_aa: CASSPPWAQGPYEQYF
v_call: TRBV24-1; cdr3_aa: CATSDSLADTSYNEQFF